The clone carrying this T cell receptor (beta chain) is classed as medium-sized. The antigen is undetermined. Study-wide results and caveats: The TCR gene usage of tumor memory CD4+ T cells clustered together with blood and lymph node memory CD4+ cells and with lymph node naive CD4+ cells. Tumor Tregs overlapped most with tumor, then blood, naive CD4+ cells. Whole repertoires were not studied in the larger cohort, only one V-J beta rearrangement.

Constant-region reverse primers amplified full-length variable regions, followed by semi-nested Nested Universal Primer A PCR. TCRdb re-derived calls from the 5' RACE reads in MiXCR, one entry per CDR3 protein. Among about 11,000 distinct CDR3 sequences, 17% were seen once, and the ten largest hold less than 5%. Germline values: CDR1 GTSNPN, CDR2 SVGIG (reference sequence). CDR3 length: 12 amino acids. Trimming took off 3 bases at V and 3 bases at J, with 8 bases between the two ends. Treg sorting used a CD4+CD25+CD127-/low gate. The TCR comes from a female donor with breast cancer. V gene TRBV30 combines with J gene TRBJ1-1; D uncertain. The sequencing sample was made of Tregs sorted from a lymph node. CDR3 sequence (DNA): TGTGCCTGGAGGAACAGAGACACTGAAGCTTTCTTT. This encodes CAWRNRDTEAFF.